These 26 T cell receptor beta chains came from one sample sequenced in a study of cytomegalovirus exposure and HLA in healthy donors (TCRdb year 2017). Preparation of the library involved the immunoSEQ multiplex PCR assay. The multiplex PCR relied on a mix of 60 forward primers for TCR Vbeta segments and 13 reverse primers for TCR Jbeta segments. The source is immuneACCESS, and TCRdb retained only in-frame sequences with V and J called. Part of the clones is not carried over; for the studies checked, unresolved V genes explain less than half of this, and the remainder is unexplained. The sample contains some 130,000 clones, 80% of them found a single time. The ten largest make up about 2% of the sample. What was sequenced was PBMCs. The receptors stem from a man aged 25 to 40 in good health and CMV-seronegative.

This clone was observed once. The CDR3: CASSLGLQRKHNEQFF. CDR3 nucleotides: TGTGCCAGCAGCTTAGGTCTTCAGCGAAAACACAATGAGCAGTTCTTC. The V gene is TRBV7-7, the J gene TRBJ2-1; D gene uncertain. The CDR3 consists of 16 residues. V was pared by 1 base and J by 5 bases, with 15 bases between. Germline CDR1 and CDR2: SSHAT and FNYEAQ (reference sequence).

The rearrangement joins TRBV6-5 to TRBJ2-5, with TRBD2 matching 14 bases. The last part of the DNA fits TRBJ2-7 better; the J call may be wrong. CDR1 and CDR2 from the germline V gene are MNHEY and SVGAGI. CDR3 length: 15 amino acids. The DNA of the CDR3 is TGTGCCAGCCGAAGGACTAGCGGGAGGTACGGCGAGCAGTACTTC. Its protein product is CASRRTSGRYGEQYF.

The CDR3 loop is CASSQDRRSNTIYF. CDR3 coding DNA: TGTGCCAGCAGTCAGGACAGGAGGTCGAACACCATATATTTT. This chain links TRBV27 with TRBJ1-3; 7 positions match TRBD1. Germline lookup yields CDR1 MNHEY and CDR2 SMNVEV (reference sequence). The CDR3 is 14 amino acids. The ends lost 5 bases at V and 7 bases at J; junction bases unmatched: 8.

This clone was seen a single time. The CDR3 here is CASSLVGGSLSYEQYF. In DNA form, the CDR3 reads TGTGCCAGCAGCTTGGTCGGGGGGTCTCTCTCCTACGAGCAGTACTTC. J is TRBJ2-5 and V is TRBV5-4, with 7 bases that match TRBD2. The better agreement between TRBJ2-7 and the DNA end casts doubt on the J call. The V gene's germline CDR1 is SGHNT and CDR2 YYREEE (reference sequence). This CDR3 comprises 16 residues.

This sequence joins TRBV18 and TRBJ2-1; 11 bases are shared with TRBD2. CDR1 and CDR2 (germline): KGHSH, LQKENI. The V gene end was trimmed by 5 bases and the J gene end by 6 bases; junction bases not matched to a gene: 6. This CDR3 comprises 15 residues. The CDR3: CASSRTSGFGNEQFF. The CDR3 bases are TGTGCCAGCTCAAGGACTAGCGGGTTTGGCAATGAGCAGTTCTTC.

This clone was counted between two and nine times. A junction end diverges from the germline sequence, so it may reflect a read error. This chain joins TRBV4-1 and TRBJ1-1; 10 bases match TRBD1. Germline V lookup: CDR1 MGHRA, CDR2 YSYEKL. This CDR3 is 13 amino acids long. The CDR3 region is CASRGDRGSEAFF. In DNA, the CDR3 is TGCGCAAGCAGGGGGGACAGGGGATCTGAAGCTTTCTTT.

The rearrangement joins TRBV5-6 to TRBJ1-1, with TRBD1 as a possible D gene (6 bases). V lost 1 base to trimming and J lost 0 bases, with 10 bases between them. Germline values: CDR1 SGHDT, CDR2 YYEEEE. The CDR3 has 15 residues. CDR3 sequence reads: CASSLWGGLNTEAFF. As DNA, the CDR3 is TGTGCCAGCAGCTTGTGGGGGGGCCTGAACACTGAAGCTTTCTTT.

This clone was observed a handful of times. The genes are TRBV7-2 and TRBJ2-1; 8 bases match TRBD2. Germline V gives CDR1 SGHTA, CDR2 FQGNSA. Germline trimming cut 4 bases from V and 5 bases from J; bases unmatched to any gene: 7. The CDR3 length is 15 residues. Here the CDR3 DNA reads TGTGCCAGCAGCTCCCTCGGGGGGGGAGACAATGAGCAGTTCTTC. Translation gives CASSSLGGGDNEQFF.

The chain links TRBV18 to TRBJ1-2, with no clear D. This CDR3 is 16 amino acids long. The V end lost 6 bases, the J end lost 0 bases, and 17 bases lay between the germline ends. Germline assignment: CDR1 KGHSH and CDR2 LQKENI. The CDR3 sequence: CASSPAEGTANYGYTF. The CDR3 bases are TGTGCCAGCTCGCCGGCGGAGGGAACAGCTAACTATGGCTACACCTTC.

V and J are TRBV5-3 and TRBJ1-2, with 7 bases identical to TRBD1. TRBV5-3 is marked as an open reading frame, function uncertain. The CDR3 is 15 residues long. The J segment lost 0 bases and the V segment lost 4 bases, leaving 6 bases of the junction unmatched. The CDR3 DNA follows: TGTGCCAGAAGCGTCCGGGACAGAACTAACTATGGCTACACCTTC. Translating it yields CARSVRDRTNYGYTF.

This chain joins TRBV18 and TRBJ1-4; a possible D gene is TRBD1 (6 bases). CDR3 length equals 15 residues. Per the germline V gene, CDR1 is KGHSH and CDR2 is LQKENI. V lost 0 bases and J 8 bases, leaving 13 bases between the germline ends. CDR3 in DNA: TGTGCCAGCTCACCACCACAGGGCCTAGGGGAAAAACTGTTTTTT. Its protein is CASSPPQGLGEKLFF.

The CDR3: CATGLAGDIGETQYF. The CDR3 DNA sequence: TGTGCCACCGGACTAGCGGGAGATATCGGAGAGACCCAGTACTTC. The gene calls are TRBV10-3 and TRBJ2-5; 13 bases are a match to TRBD2. CDR3 length equals 15 residues. V was clipped by 10 bases and J by 4 bases; unmatched bases: 9. Germline-derived CDR1 and CDR2 are ENHRY and SYGVKD.

V is TRBV5-4 and J is TRBJ2-3, with 10 bases identical to TRBD1. The CDR3 has 15 residues. CDR1 and CDR2 from the germline V gene are SGHNT and YYREEE (reference sequence). The J segment lost 4 bases and the V segment lost 4 bases, leaving 6 bases of the junction unmatched. The CDR3 bases are TGTGCCAGCAGCCCCGACAGGGGGCGTCCAGATACGCAGTATTTT. It is translated as CASSPDRGRPDTQYF.

The V call is TRBV5-1, the J call TRBJ1-6, with 9 bases aligning to TRBD1. Germline V gene lookup returns CDR1 SGHRS and CDR2 YFSETQ. Trimming at V came to 6 bases and at J to 9 bases, leaving 10 bases not matched to a gene. The CDR3 runs to 15 residues. CDR3: CASNPGQGGGSPLHF. CDR3 sequence (DNA): TGCGCCAGCAATCCGGGACAGGGAGGGGGTTCACCCCTCCACTTT.

The V call is TRBV27, the J call TRBJ2-1; D may be TRBD2 (6 bases). V lost 3 bases, J lost 8 bases, and 14 bases lay in between. The length of the CDR3 is 14 residues. Germline V gene lookup returns CDR1 MNHEY and CDR2 SMNVEV (reference sequence). In DNA, the CDR3 is TGTGCCAGCAGTTTGGGACTTCGAGGCGATGAGCAGTTCTTC. This translates into CASSLGLRGDEQFF.

V and J are TRBV5-6 and TRBJ2-1, with 12 nucleotides matching TRBD2. Germline loops: CDR1 SGHDT, CDR2 YYEEEE. The CDR3 is made up of 18 amino acids. V lost 5 bases, J lost 0 bases, and 9 bases stayed unmatched. The CDR3 sequence: CASRPTSGRTHSYNEQFF. CDR3 nucleotides: TGTGCCAGCAGACCCACTAGCGGGAGGACTCACTCCTACAATGAGCAGTTCTTC.

This clone has more than one count but fewer than ten. The chain recombines TRBV4-1 with TRBJ2-7; D might be TRBD1 (5 bases). Germline values: CDR1 MGHRA, CDR2 YSYEKL. Trimming cost V 0 bases and J 2 bases, with 8 bases left between them. This CDR3 is 14 amino acids long. As DNA, the CDR3 is TGCGCCAGCAGCCAAGATCAGGGAACCTACGAGCAGTACTTC. Protein product: CASSQDQGTYEQYF.

The chain joins TRBV6-6 to TRBJ1-5; TRBD1 is a possible D gene (6 bases). Trimming stripped 5 bases from V and 1 base from J, with 15 bases between. The germline V gene has CDR1 MNHNY and CDR2 SVGAGI (reference sequence). CDR3 length: 16 residues. The CDR3, as DNA: TGTGCCAGCAGTCACAGGGTGGGCAGGAGCAATCAGCCCCAGCATTTT. Protein sequence: CASSHRVGRSNQPQHF.

The J gene is TRBJ1-6, the V gene TRBV7-9; possibly TRBD1 for D (5 bases). CDR1 is SEHNR and CDR2 is FQNEAQ in the germline V gene (reference sequence). Trimming left V 2 bases short and J 7 bases short, with 12 bases between. The CDR3 contains 15 residues. CDR3 sequence: CASSLWGVENSPLHF. The DNA of the CDR3 is TGTGCCAGCAGCTTATGGGGGGTCGAAAATTCACCCCTCCACTTT.

There are a few counts of this clone. This chain links TRBV6-4 with TRBJ1-4; D may be TRBD1 (5 bases). The CDR3 spans 14 residues. V dropped 8 bases and J dropped 7 bases, with 17 bases sitting between them. Germline loops: CDR1 MRHNA, CDR2 SNTAGT. The CDR3 bases are TGTGCCAGCGTACCCACACAGGAGATTGAAAAACTGTTTTTT. The encoded protein is CASVPTQEIEKLFF.

This rearrangement joins TRBV7-2 to TRBJ2-1; 7 nucleotides match TRBD2. Trimming took 4 bases from V and 6 from J; bases not matched to a gene: 3. Germline assignment: CDR1 SGHTA and CDR2 FQGNSA. The CDR3 consists of 13 residues. The CDR3 is CASSWGLPNEQFF. Written as DNA, the CDR3 is TGTGCCAGCAGCTGGGGACTACCCAATGAGCAGTTCTTC.

The rearrangement links TRBV19 to TRBJ2-7; D possibly corresponds to TRBD1 (5 bases). The CDR3 contains 14 residues. CDR1 is LNHDA and CDR2 is SQIVND in the germline V gene (reference sequence). V dropped 1 base and J dropped 6 bases, with 13 bases sitting between them. CDR3 residues: CASSIGQGPTEQYF. The CDR3 nucleotides read TGTGCCAGTAGTATAGGGCAGGGCCCTACCGAGCAGTACTTC.

In its sample, this clone was seen a few times. The J gene is TRBJ2-3, the V gene TRBV5-1; 13 positions match TRBD2. The CDR3 length is 20 residues. Germline assignment: CDR1 SGHRS and CDR2 YFSETQ. Losses at the gene ends were 3 bases for V and 2 bases for J; bases not matched to a gene: 15. The DNA of the CDR3 is TGCGCCAGCAGCTCCTCCTGGACTAGCGGGAGTTGGCCCGACACAGATACGCAGTATTTT. Protein product: CASSSSWTSGSWPDTDTQYF.

V is TRBV30 and J is TRBJ2-3; D might be TRBD2 (5 bases). The CDR3 consists of 12 residues. V was shortened by 4 bases and J by 7 bases, with 12 bases between the two germline ends. Germline CDR1 GTSNPN, CDR2 SVGIG (reference sequence). This chain's CDR3 is CAWNRGLNTQYF. The CDR3 nucleotides are TGTGCCTGGAATCGGGGTCTAAATACGCAGTATTTT.

This clone turned up a few times. The V and J genes are TRBV28 and TRBJ1-5; TRBD1 matches at 9 bases. Germline V gene data show CDR1 as MDHEN and CDR2 as SYDVKM. Trimming removed 2 bases from V and 4 bases from J; junction bases left unmatched: 3. There are 15 residues in the CDR3. The CDR3 DNA is TGTGCCAGCAGTTTAGAGGGACAGGGAAATCAGCCCCAGCATTTT. Its protein is CASSLEGQGNQPQHF.

This chain connects TRBV6-5 to TRBJ2-7; tentative D call: TRBD1 (6 bases). The CDR3 is 12 amino acids. V lost 5 bases, J lost 4 bases, and 9 bases lay in between. From germline, CDR1 is MNHEY and CDR2 SVGAGI. CDR3 sequence (DNA): TGTGCCAGCAGTCAACAGGGTTACGAGCAGTACTTC. Translating gives CASSQQGYEQYF.